A single sample gave rise to the 19 T cell receptor beta chains below, sequenced in a study of cytomegalovirus exposure and HLA in healthy donors. PCR employed 60 Vbeta and 13 Jbeta primers. The repertoire was sequenced with immunoSEQ multiplex PCR; TCRdb's copy has only in-frame clones and lacks some. The data show about 240,000 clones, roughly 78% seen once. What was sequenced was PBMCs. Receptor source: a boy aged 10-17 years in good health and CMV-seronegative.

This chain links TRBV25-1 with TRBJ2-1, with 14 bases identical to TRBD2. Per the germline V gene, CDR1 is MGHDK and CDR2 is SYGVNS. Losses at the gene ends were 5 bases for V and 6 bases for J; bases not matched to a gene: 12. The CDR3 spans 18 residues. This CDR3 is CASSPLRGTSGSINEQFF. In DNA form, the CDR3 reads TGTGCCAGCAGTCCCTTACGCGGGACTAGCGGGAGTATCAATGAGCAGTTCTTC. Based on the CDR3 plus reference TRBV25-1 and TRBJ2-1, the full variable domain is EADIYQTPRYLVIGTGKKITLECSQTMGHDKMYWYQQDPGMELHLIHYSYGVNSTEKGDLSSESTVSRIRTEHFPLTLESARPSHTSQYLCASSPLRGTSGSINEQFFGPGTRLTVL.

This chain uses TRBV10-3 with TRBJ1-2, with unresolved D. Germline V gene data show CDR1 as ENHRY and CDR2 as SYGVKD. Trimming removed 2 bases from V and 6 bases from J, with 4 bases in between. The length of the CDR3 is 11 residues. Written as DNA, the CDR3 is TGTGCCATCAGTGAGACTCATGGCTACACCTTC. This codes for CAISETHGYTF.

This sequence joins TRBV27 and TRBJ2-7, with D uncertain. The ends were cut back, 0 bases at V and 3 bases at J, with 6 bases in the middle. CDR3 size: 13 residues. Germline V gives CDR1 MNHEY, CDR2 SMNVEV (reference sequence). CDR3 in amino acids: CASSLSLYYEQYF. CDR3 nucleotide sequence: TGTGCCAGCAGTTTATCCCTTTACTACGAGCAGTACTTC.

The chain is built from TRBV6-1 and TRBJ2-3; maybe TRBD1 (6 bases). In germline, CDR1 is MNHNS, CDR2 SASEGT. Trimming shortened V by 6 bases and J by 4 bases, and 11 bases separated the two germline ends. The CDR3 runs to 13 residues. In DNA, the CDR3 is TGTGCCAGCAGGCCAACAGGGTCAGATACGCAGTATTTT. It is translated as CASRPTGSDTQYF.

The V call is TRBV7-2, the J call TRBJ2-1; 10 bases fit TRBD2. This CDR3 spans 14 amino acids. Germline V gene lookup returns CDR1 SGHTA and CDR2 FQGNSA. V dropped 2 bases and J dropped 9; count of bases not matched to a gene: 4. The CDR3 nucleotides read TGTGCCAGCAGCTTATTCCAGCGGGGGGGTGAGCAGTTCTTC. This sequence encodes CASSLFQRGGEQFF.

A single count supports this clone. The rearrangement uses TRBV9 and TRBJ1-1, with 8 bases aligning to TRBD1. J gave up 5 bases and V 1 base, and 7 bases lay outside the gene matches. This CDR3 spans 15 amino acids. The germline V gene has CDR1 SGDLS and CDR2 YYNGEE. The DNA for the CDR3 is TGTGCCAGCAGCGTACTAGGACAGGGTAGAACTGAAGCTTTCTTT. It specifies CASSVLGQGRTEAFF.

The chain uses TRBV7-2 and TRBJ1-5; D gene ambiguous. Germline V CDR1 and CDR2: SGHTA, FQGNSA. CDR3 length: 14 residues. Between the trimmed V and J ends, which lost 5 bases and 0 bases, there was a span of 8 bases. The DNA for the CDR3 is TGTGCCAGCAGCCCTTATAGTAGCAATCAGCCCCAGCATTTT. Its protein is CASSPYSSNQPQHF.

V is TRBV6-6 and J is TRBJ2-7, with 7 bases fitting TRBD1. V trimming: 11 bases; J trimming: 0 bases; junction bases outside the gene matches: 10. The CDR3 totals 14 residues. The germline V gene encodes CDR1 MNHNY and CDR2 SVGAGI (reference sequence). CDR3 protein: CAGSDRRNSYEQYF. In nucleotides, the CDR3 is TGTGCCGGCTCGGACAGGCGCAACTCCTACGAGCAGTACTTC.

The chain links TRBV6-1 to TRBJ1-2; no firm D call. The CDR3 consists of 12 residues. Germline V gene sequence: CDR1 MNHNS, CDR2 SASEGT. V was pared by 1 base and J by 5 bases, with 5 bases between. In DNA form, the CDR3 reads TGTGCCAGCAGTGAAGGGAGGTATGGCTACACCTTC. Its protein product is CASSEGRYGYTF.

The sample holds one count of this clone. This CDR3 reads CASSIVGTGNKQYF. The CDR3 DNA reads as TGTGCCAGTAGTATAGTAGGGACAGGGAATAAGCAGTACTTC. The chain uses TRBV19 and TRBJ2-7; 9 nucleotides agree with TRBD1. V gave up 1 base and J gave up 8 bases; unmatched junction bases: 6. The CDR3 runs to 14 residues. Per germline, CDR1 LNHDA and CDR2 SQIVND (reference sequence). Full variable domain (missing parts from reference TRBV19 and TRBJ2-7): DGGITQSPKYLFRKEGQNVTLSCEQNLNHDAMYWYRQDPGQGLRLIYYSQIVNDFQKGDIAEGYSVSREKKESFPLTVTSAQKNPTAFYLCASSIVGTGNKQYFGPGTRLTVT.

This rearrangement joins TRBV7-9 to TRBJ1-1; tentative D call: TRBD1 (5 bases). V lost 7 bases, J lost 6 bases, and 9 bases lay in between. Germline V gene lookup returns CDR1 SEHNR and CDR2 FQNEAQ (reference sequence). The CDR3 has 11 amino acids. The CDR3, as DNA: TGTGCCAGCACTAGGGGCGCTGAAGCTTTCTTT. Translating gives CASTRGAEAFF. The whole variable domain, filled in from reference TRBV7-9 and TRBJ1-1, reads DTGVSQNPRHKITKRGQNVTFRCDPISEHNRLYWYRQTLGQGPEFLTYFQNEAQLEKSRLLSDRFSAERPKGSFSTLEIQRTEQGDSAMYLCASTRGAEAFFGQGTRLTVV.

The chain combines TRBV11-2 with TRBJ2-5; TRBD2 aligns across 12 bases. V was pared by 0 bases and J by 2 bases, with 7 bases of the junction left unmatched. CDR1 and CDR2 from the germline V gene are SGHAT and FQNNGV. The CDR3 is made up of 18 amino acids. The CDR3 spells CASSLDASGLAGQETQYF. The CDR3 nucleotides read TGTGCCAGCAGCTTAGACGCCTCCGGACTAGCGGGACAAGAGACCCAGTACTTC.

In DNA, the CDR3 is TGTGCCAGCAGCTTGGGGACGGCCAACAGGGTGAAAGGAAACACCATATATTTT. It yields the protein CASSLGTANRVKGNTIYF. The rearrangement joins TRBV5-6 to TRBJ1-3, with TRBD1 as a possible D gene (6 bases). Looked up from germline, CDR1 is SGHDT and CDR2 is YYEEEE. V was shortened by 0 bases and J by 4 bases, with 20 bases between the two germline ends. This CDR3 has 18 amino acids. Supplemented by reference TRBV5-6 and TRBJ1-3, the full variable domain reads DAGVTQSPTHLIKTRGQQVTLRCSPKSGHDTVSWYQQALGQGPQFIFQYYEEEERQRGNFPDRFSGHQFPNYSSELNVNALLLGDSALYLCASSLGTANRVKGNTIYFGEGSWLTVV.

The chain recombines TRBV7-6 with TRBJ2-1; 8 bases are a match to TRBD2. The CDR3 is 17 residues long. Trimming cost V 6 bases and J 7 bases; bases outside gene matches: 17. The germline V gene encodes CDR1 SGHVS and CDR2 FNYEAQ. CDR3 residues: CASSLYAFREGQNEQFF. CDR3 nucleotide sequence: TGTGCCAGCAGTCTTTACGCCTTTCGGGAGGGCCAGAATGAGCAGTTCTTC.

The genes are TRBV29-1 and TRBJ2-7, with a possible D match to TRBD2 (5 bases). The CDR3 sequence is 14 residues long. V gave up 7 bases and J gave up 0 bases, with 16 bases separating them. Germline assignment: CDR1 SQVTM and CDR2 ANQGSEA. Here the CDR3 reads CSAVLRTDSYEQYF. As DNA, the CDR3 is TGCAGCGCGGTCCTTAGGACTGACTCCTACGAGCAGTACTTC.

The DNA for the CDR3 is TGTGCCAGCACCTTGACAGGGTCCAATGAAAAACTGTTTTTT. This encodes CASTLTGSNEKLFF. The rearrangement uses TRBV2 and TRBJ1-4, with TRBD1 identical over 7 bases. The V and J ends lost 7 bases and 5 bases, in that order; junction bases with no gene match: 7. The germline gives CDR1 SNHLY, CDR2 FYNNEI. The CDR3 runs to 14 residues.

The rearrangement joins TRBV20-1 to TRBJ1-1; D is unresolved. Germline CDR1 reads DFQATT; CDR2 reads SNEGSKA (reference sequence). CDR3 size: 10 residues. Trimming removed 6 bases at V and 4 bases at J, with 6 bases between. The CDR3 DNA sequence: TGCAGTGCCCTCGGCACTGAAGCTTTCTTT. This sequence encodes CSALGTEAFF.

The rearrangement links TRBV19 to TRBJ2-3; 7 bases match TRBD1. Per the germline V gene, CDR1 is LNHDA and CDR2 is SQIVND (reference sequence). The CDR3 extends over 13 amino acids. J was trimmed by 6 bases and V by 7 bases; bases with no gene match: 7. The CDR3 nucleotides read TGTGCCAGTACGGGCAGGGGGATGGATACGCAGTATTTT. Amino acids: CASTGRGMDTQYF.

This clone was seen only once. The rearrangement uses TRBV19 and TRBJ1-2; possible D gene TRBD1, 6 bases. Germline CDR1 is LNHDA and CDR2 is SQIVND (reference sequence). The CDR3 runs 14 residues. Trimming stripped 6 bases from V and 3 bases from J, with 14 bases between. The CDR3 protein is CASSTTGFDYGYTF. DNA of the CDR3: TGTGCCAGTAGCACAACAGGGTTTGACTATGGCTACACCTTC.